A selection of T cell receptor beta chains follows, all from one sample in a study of blood T cell repertoires in COVID-19. Some clones are missing from TCRdb's copy, which holds only in-frame ones; the method was immunoSEQ multiplex PCR. The repertoire holds approximately 150,000 clones, with about 85% as singletons. The sequenced material came from peripheral blood. All receptors come from a human donor with acute or convalescent COVID-19. The donor label of this sample is uncertain. CDR3s include the opening cysteine and the closing phenylalanine or tryptophan. A D gene is named only where the DNA matches it firmly. Size tells how often a clone was seen (once, few, many) or the class of an expanded clone, and some rows leave it out.

J,V,size,length,D,DNA,CDR3
TRBJ1-5,TRBV27,few,18,TRBD1,TGTGCCAGCAGTCAACTAGGGACAGCTCAAGGCGAAGGGGAGCCCCAGCATTTT,CASSQLGTAQGEGEPQHF
TRBJ1-1,TRBV6-5,.,16,.,TGTGCCAGCAGTTACTCGAATCCGAGTTTCGACACTGAAGCTTTCTTT,CASSYSNPSFDTEAFF
TRBJ1-5,TRBV10-3,.,15,TRBD1,TGTGCCATCAGTGACCCGGGACAGGGGGAACAGCCCCAGCATTTT,CAISDPGQGEQPQHF
TRBJ2-2,TRBV5-6,few,14,TRBD2,TGTGCCAGTCGAGCGGGAGGGCCGGTCGGGGAGCTGTTTTTT,CASRAGGPVGELFF
TRBJ1-5,TRBV28,.,12,.,TGTGCCAGCTTTGACAGATATCAGCCCCAGCATTTT,CASFDRYQPQHF
TRBJ2-7,TRBV25-1,once,16,TRBD1,TGTGCCAGCAGTGAACCGTCCGGCGACAGGGCCCACGAGCAGTACTTC,CASSEPSGDRAHEQYF
TRBJ2-1,TRBV7-9,.,15,.,TGTGCCAGCAGCTTAAGAGGTGTCCTGTACAATGAGCAGTTCTTC,CASSLRGVLYNEQFF
TRBJ2-7,TRBV5-5,.,15,TRBD2,TGTGCCAGCAGCCTAGGGACTAGCGGGGAGGACGAGCAGTACTTC,CASSLGTSGEDEQYF
TRBJ1-6,TRBV30,.,14,TRBD1,TGTGCCTGGGGACAGGGGGTCTATAATTCACCCCTCCACTTT,CAWGQGVYNSPLHF
TRBJ1-4,TRBV7-2,.,15,.,TGTGCCAGCAGCTTAGCCGGGACTGGTGGGGAAAAACTGTTTTTT,CASSLAGTGGEKLFF
TRBJ2-3,TRBV2,.,15,TRBD1,TGTGCCAGCAGTGTAAGGGGGCCGAGCACAGATACGCAGTATTTT,CASSVRGPSTDTQYF
TRBJ2-6,TRBV5-6,.,16,TRBD2,TGTGCCAGCAGCTTAGCGGGGCTCTCTGGGGCCAACGTCCTGACTTTC,CASSLAGLSGANVLTF
TRBJ2-3,TRBV5-4,.,17,TRBD2,TGTGCCAGCAGCCTGATGACTAGCGGGGGATACACAGATACGCAGTATTTT,CASSLMTSGGYTDTQYF
TRBJ1-2,TRBV19,.,14,.,TGTGCCAGTAGTAGCCCCGAGGGTCCCTATGGCTACACCTTC,CASSSPEGPYGYTF
TRBJ1-2,TRBV30,.,14,TRBD1,TGTGCCTGGAGAGCCAGGGGGGTTTTCTATGGCTACACCTTC,CAWRARGVFYGYTF
TRBJ1-3,TRBV6-5,few,15,.,TGTGCCAGCAGCAGGGGTGCTTACTCTGGAAACACCATATATTTT,CASSRGAYSGNTIYF
TRBJ1-2,TRBV24-1,.,14,.,TGTGCCACCAGCCAGCCGGGGGGAGGCTATGGCTACACCTTC,CATSQPGGGYGYTF
TRBJ2-2,TRBV9,.,15,TRBD2,TGTGCCAGCAGCCCCCGGGAGCGGGAGAACCTGGTGCTGTTTTTT,CASSPRERENLVLFF
TRBJ1-1,TRBV19,.,15,TRBD1,TGTGCCAGTAGTATGGGGACAGGCTGGGGCACTGAAGCTTTCTTT,CASSMGTGWGTEAFF
TRBJ2-5,TRBV2,.,13,.,TGTGCCAGCACCAAGGCCCCACAGGCGGCCCAGTACTTC,CASTKAPQAAQYF
TRBJ1-1,TRBV29-1,.,11,.,TGCAGCGCCGACAGGAACACTGAAGCTTTCTTT,CSADRNTEAFF
TRBJ2-5,TRBV19,.,14,.,TGTGCCAGTAGTGTAACTAGCCCTCAAGAGACCCAGTACTTC,CASSVTSPQETQYF
TRBJ1-5,TRBV24-1,.,15,.,TGTGCCACCAGTGATCCAAGCGGGGGGAATCAGCCCCAGCATTTT,CATSDPSGGNQPQHF
TRBJ1-4,TRBV5-5,.,14,.,TGTGCCAGCAGCCTCGACAGCGTCTATGAAAAACTGTTTTTT,CASSLDSVYEKLFF
TRBJ1-2,TRBV7-9,.,13,.,TGTGCCAGCAGCCTTACAGCCCTACCTGGCTACACCTTC,CASSLTALPGYTF
TRBJ2-2,TRBV6-5,.,15,.,TGTGCCAGCAGTTACTCAGGGGGGGTCACCGGGGAGCTGTTTTTT,CASSYSGGVTGELFF
TRBJ1-1,TRBV3-1/TRBV3-2,once,14,.,TGTGCCAGCAGCCAAGTTACAGGGTTCACTGAAGCTTTCTTT,CASSQVTGFTEAFF
TRBJ2-7,TRBV6-2/TRBV6-3,.,15,.,TGTGCCAGCAGTTATGGGCCGGGGATGATCGACGAGCAGTACTTC,CASSYGPGMIDEQYF
TRBJ1-1,TRBV7-6,.,13,.,TGTGCCAGCAGCCCCAGGGGGAACACTGAAGCTTTCTTT,CASSPRGNTEAFF
TRBJ1-2,TRBV6-2/TRBV6-3,once,13,.,TGTGCCAGCAGTTACCTAGGGGTGAGTGGCTACACCTTC,CASSYLGVSGYTF
TRBJ2-3,TRBV6-1,few,15,.,TGTGCCAGCAGTGAATTCGGGCAGGGTACAGATACGCAGTATTTT,CASSEFGQGTDTQYF
TRBJ2-7,TRBV5-4,.,14,TRBD1,TGTGCCAGCAGCCTATCGGGACAGACCTACGAGCAGTACTTC,CASSLSGQTYEQYF
TRBJ2-1,TRBV4-1,once,16,TRBD2,TGCGCCAGCAGCCAAGACCCGGGGGGCTCCTACAATGAGCAGTTCTTC,CASSQDPGGSYNEQFF
TRBJ2-7,TRBV7-9,.,16,TRBD2,TGTGCCAGCAGCCCTCGGACTAGCGGGGGGGTCTACGAGCAGTACTTC,CASSPRTSGGVYEQYF
TRBJ2-3,TRBV4-1,once,17,TRBD2,TGCGCCAGCAGCCAAAGGGGCCTAGCGGGGAACACAGATACGCAGTATTTT,CASSQRGLAGNTDTQYF
TRBJ1-5,TRBV6-2/TRBV6-3,.,15,.,TGTGCCAGCAGCCAGACTGTTTATAGCAATCAGCCCCAGCATTTT,CASSQTVYSNQPQHF
TRBJ1-5,TRBV29-1,.,16,TRBD1,TGCAGCGCAATGTATCCGGGACAGGGACTTCAGCAGCCCCAGCATTTT,CSAMYPGQGLQQPQHF
TRBJ1-1,TRBV2,.,11,TRBD1,TGTGCCAGCAGGGGACAGATTGAAGCTTTCTTT,CASRGQIEAFF
TRBJ2-1,TRBV24-1,.,14,.,TGTGCCACCAGTGACTACCCGTCAGGCAATGAGCAGTTCTTC,CATSDYPSGNEQFF
TRBJ2-2,TRBV5-6,.,16,TRBD2,TGTGCCAGCAGCTCCTTCGGGCGGGGGGGCCCCGGGGAGCTGTTTTTT,CASSSFGRGGPGELFF
TRBJ1-2,TRBV28,.,14,TRBD1,TGTGCCAGCACCCCATCGGGACAGGGAAATGGCTACACCTTC,CASTPSGQGNGYTF
TRBJ2-1,TRBV11-1,.,15,.,TGTGCCAGCAGCCAAGGGACTGCCCTACAGCGCGAGCAGTTCTTC,CASSQGTALQREQFF
TRBJ2-7,TRBV11-2,.,16,.,TGTGCCAGCAGCTTAGAGGCTCCAGGGTTGGGCTACGAGCAGTACTTC,CASSLEAPGLGYEQYF
TRBJ1-3,TRBV7-7,.,15,.,TGTGCTAGCAGCTTAGGGTCCCCAGGGTACAACACCATATATTTT,CASSLGSPGYNTIYF
TRBJ1-2,TRBV24-1,.,11,.,TGTGCCACCAGTGATTTGCTCGGCTACACCTTC,CATSDLLGYTF